This T cell receptor beta chain was sequenced in a study of CD8+ T cells in alopecia areata. Overall study context: For the treated group, dosing was oral tofacitinib at 5 to 10 mg twice daily.

V lost 0 bases and J lost 4, with 12 bases in between. The germline V gene encodes CDR1 LGHNA and CDR2 YSLEER. The CDR3 contains 15 residues. It was cDNA, reverse transcribed from extracted RNA, that served as the sequencing template. Generated by immunoSEQ multiplex PCR, the TCRdb table keeps only in-frame clones and is missing some. The sample holds about 190,000 clones; about 60% are singletons and the top ten take roughly 0.71%. Concerning this clone: The target antigen is unknown.

As for treatment: oral pan-JAK inhibitor, 5-10 mg twice daily. Alopecia areata patients provided lesional scalp punch biopsies and peripheral blood. Overall study findings and caveats: Significant decreases in scalp clonality and expanded CD8+ clones followed tofacitinib treatment.

The rearrangement links TRBV4-3 to TRBJ2-5; D remains ambiguous. The sequenced sample was CD4+ T cells sorted from blood, obtained at week 4, from a patient treated with tofacitinib. The TCR was taken from a human donor with alopecia areata. Here the CDR3 reads CASSQDLLGPETQYF. As DNA, the CDR3 is TGCGCCAGCAGCCAAGATCTCCTTGGCCCAGAGACCCAGTACTTC.